The present TCR beta chain was sequenced within a study of blood T cell repertoires in COVID-19. Study details: Both acute and convalescent COVID-19 samples were obtained from the United States, Italy and Spain. The cDNA or gDNA used as material had been derived from T cells, B-cell-depleted T cells, or PBMCs.

The CDR3 is 14 amino acids. Trimming took off 4 bases at V and 2 bases at J, with 11 bases between the two ends. Germline V gene data show CDR1 as SGDLS and CDR2 as YYNGEE. In the original processing: Amplifying reference gene primers gave estimates of nucleated cell counts. Clones were sequenced by immunoSEQ multiplex PCR, and TCRdb holds only the in-frame ones, with some missing. D and trimming were read from the DNA, whereas the V and J calls and clone size are those reported in that table. The sample has over 200,000 clones; around 90% are singletons. The TCR sequence derives from a man in his 60s who had recovered from COVID-19. Input material: peripheral blood. The chain recombines TRBV9 with TRBJ2-3; D gene ambiguous. CDR3 DNA: TGTGCCAGCAGCCCCCTTTGGCCCACAGATACGCAGTATTTT. It specifies CASSPLWPTDTQYF.